These T cell receptor beta chains were read from a single sample in a study of T cell repertoires in cytomegalovirus infection. TCRdb reprocessed the reads with MiXCR, giving one entry per CDR3 protein. The profile covers hundreds of thousands of distinct CDR3 sequences, with approximately 24% appearing a single time and approximately 8% taken by the ten largest. The sequenced sample was CD8+ T cells from PBMCs. These receptors were obtained from a human donor in good health (CMV status not recorded). Some clones in this sample may be carry-over from other donors' samples. Each CDR3 is given with its conserved first and last residue. The D gene is left open where the match is weak.

v_call: TRBV10-3
d_call: -
cdr3_aa: CAIRTVSPEGEQYF

v_call: TRBV5-1
d_call: -
cdr3_aa: CASSLASGTYYNEQFF

v_call: TRBV10-2
d_call: TRBD1
cdr3_aa: CASSLQGAATEAFF

v_call: TRBV7-6
d_call: -
cdr3_aa: CASSLRDSNTDTQYF

v_call: TRBV5-4
d_call: -
cdr3_aa: CASSLVAGVYGYTF

v_call: TRBV10-3
d_call: -
cdr3_aa: CAISSSINTIYF

v_call: TRBV9
d_call: -
cdr3_aa: CASSVDLDTQYF

v_call: TRBV6-1
d_call: TRBD1
cdr3_aa: CASINRDRGYNEQFF

v_call: TRBV7-2
d_call: -
cdr3_aa: CASSFDRGGYNEQFF

v_call: TRBV7-9
d_call: TRBD1
cdr3_aa: CASSNLPGQGTNEQYF

v_call: TRBV7-9
d_call: TRBD2
cdr3_aa: CASSGSGGAPNEQYF

v_call: TRBV19
d_call: -
cdr3_aa: CASSTEEKDPYEQYF

v_call: TRBV29-1
d_call: -
cdr3_aa: CSVEEQGTDTQYF

v_call: TRBV2
d_call: -
cdr3_aa: CASFNGRNLQETQYF

v_call: TRBV7-8
d_call: -
cdr3_aa: CASGENQPQHF

v_call: TRBV6-6
d_call: -
cdr3_aa: CASSYSRHSADTQYF

v_call: TRBV19
d_call: TRBD1
cdr3_aa: CASSASTGGAGEAFF

v_call: TRBV20-1
d_call: TRBD1
cdr3_aa: CSARGDRATSNQPQHF

v_call: TRBV7-9
d_call: TRBD1
cdr3_aa: CASRPPGGLSTDTQYF

v_call: TRBV6-1
d_call: -
cdr3_aa: CASRPIAWESTDTQYF

v_call: TRBV4-1
d_call: -
cdr3_aa: CASSGENYGYTF

v_call: TRBV13
d_call: -
cdr3_aa: CVSSLRLSDSPLHF

v_call: TRBV7-9
d_call: TRBD1
cdr3_aa: CASSPGTGEAFF

v_call: TRBV11-2
d_call: -
cdr3_aa: CASSLGGASFNEQFF

v_call: TRBV5-6
d_call: -
cdr3_aa: CASSTSDTLGSPLHF

v_call: TRBV7-2
d_call: TRBD2
cdr3_aa: CASSLAEVAGYEQFF

v_call: TRBV6-2/TRBV6-3
d_call: TRBD1
cdr3_aa: CASRTTGGDWFF

v_call: TRBV12-3/TRBV12-4
d_call: -
cdr3_aa: CASSFFGRPENQPQHF

v_call: TRBV9
d_call: TRBD2
cdr3_aa: CASSPTTSGGGGDTQYF

v_call: TRBV29-1
d_call: -
cdr3_aa: CSVVDRSYYGYTF

v_call: TRBV6-5
d_call: -
cdr3_aa: CTSSLGGGTEAFF

v_call: TRBV19
d_call: TRBD2
cdr3_aa: CASSIFGGATGELFF

v_call: TRBV7-9
d_call: -
cdr3_aa: CASSLTGRSNTEAFF

v_call: TRBV12-3/TRBV12-4
d_call: -
cdr3_aa: CASSSSAPEAFF

v_call: TRBV13
d_call: -
cdr3_aa: CASSLPGTEAFF

v_call: TRBV20-1
d_call: -
cdr3_aa: CSARGGVISNQPQHF

v_call: TRBV6-5
d_call: TRBD1
cdr3_aa: CASSYGTGDFEQYF

v_call: TRBV6-5
d_call: -
cdr3_aa: CASSYTLYNEQFF

v_call: TRBV20-1
d_call: -
cdr3_aa: CSGPGGYTF

v_call: TRBV6-2/TRBV6-3
d_call: -
cdr3_aa: CASSYEESEAFF

v_call: TRBV29-1
d_call: -
cdr3_aa: CSVAGSRTTDTQYF

v_call: TRBV6-2/TRBV6-3
d_call: -
cdr3_aa: CASSYSGPPYNEQFF

v_call: TRBV7-2
d_call: TRBD1
cdr3_aa: CASSPGQAPYEQYF

v_call: TRBV6-2/TRBV6-3
d_call: -
cdr3_aa: CASSYDPLGNSYNEQFF

v_call: TRBV7-2
d_call: -
cdr3_aa: CASSLGTRYYGYTF

v_call: TRBV7-9
d_call: TRBD2
cdr3_aa: CASSPEGLAGNEQFF

v_call: TRBV7-4
d_call: -
cdr3_aa: CASITSGVSGANVLTF

v_call: TRBV28
d_call: TRBD1
cdr3_aa: CASSIPDRGGQETQYF

v_call: TRBV29-1
d_call: -
cdr3_aa: CSAREGGTGTAEAFF

v_call: TRBV12-3/TRBV12-4
d_call: -
cdr3_aa: CASSPGSDYTF

v_call: TRBV7-2
d_call: TRBD2
cdr3_aa: CASSLREGEERGGGQETQYF

v_call: TRBV29-1
d_call: TRBD1
cdr3_aa: CSATGSGNQPQHF

v_call: TRBV10-3
d_call: -
cdr3_aa: CAIRPLHSSSTDTQYF

v_call: TRBV20-1
d_call: TRBD1
cdr3_aa: CSARETGPNTGELFF